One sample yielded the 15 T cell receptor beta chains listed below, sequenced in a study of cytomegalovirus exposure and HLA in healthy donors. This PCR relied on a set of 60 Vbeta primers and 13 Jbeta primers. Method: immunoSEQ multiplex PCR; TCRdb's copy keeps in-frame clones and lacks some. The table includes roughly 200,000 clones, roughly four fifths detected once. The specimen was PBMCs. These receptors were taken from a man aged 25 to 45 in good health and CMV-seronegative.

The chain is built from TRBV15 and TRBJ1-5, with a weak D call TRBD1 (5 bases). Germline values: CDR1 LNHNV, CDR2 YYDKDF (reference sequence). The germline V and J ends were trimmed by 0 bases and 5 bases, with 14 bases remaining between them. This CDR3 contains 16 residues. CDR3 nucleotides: TGTGCCACCAGCAGAGATCGGGGGGTCAAGGATCAGCCCCAGCATTTT. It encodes CATSRDRGVKDQPQHF.

This chain's CDR3 is CATSSMTMNTEAFF. The CDR3 region has the DNA TGTGCCACCAGCTCCATGACTATGAACACTGAAGCTTTCTTT. V and J are TRBV15 and TRBJ1-1; D is uncertain. Trimming took 5 bases from V and 0 from J, leaving 10 bases between them. CDR1 and CDR2 (germline): LNHNV, YYDKDF (reference sequence). This CDR3 spans 14 amino acids.

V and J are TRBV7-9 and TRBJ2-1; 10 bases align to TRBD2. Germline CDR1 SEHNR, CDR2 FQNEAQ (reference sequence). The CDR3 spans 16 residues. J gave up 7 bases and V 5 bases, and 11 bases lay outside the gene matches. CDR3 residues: CASSASLAGVSNEQFF. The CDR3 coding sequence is TGTGCCAGCAGCGCATCTCTAGCGGGAGTTAGTAATGAGCAGTTCTTC.

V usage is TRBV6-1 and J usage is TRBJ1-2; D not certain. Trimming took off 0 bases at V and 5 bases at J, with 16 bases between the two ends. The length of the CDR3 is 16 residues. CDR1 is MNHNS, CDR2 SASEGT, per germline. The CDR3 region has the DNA TGTGCCAGCAGTGAAGCGGCCGTATGGGCAATGTATGGCTACACCTTC. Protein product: CASSEAAVWAMYGYTF.

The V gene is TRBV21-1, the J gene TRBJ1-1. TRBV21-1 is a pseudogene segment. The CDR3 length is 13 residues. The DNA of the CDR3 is TGTGCCAGCAAGGAGTCGGCTCACACTGAAGCTTTCTTT. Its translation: CASKESAHTEAFF.

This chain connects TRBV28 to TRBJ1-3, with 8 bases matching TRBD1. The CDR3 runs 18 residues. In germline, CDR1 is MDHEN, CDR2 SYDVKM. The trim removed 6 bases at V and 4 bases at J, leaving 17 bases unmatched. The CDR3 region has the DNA TGTGCCAGCAGCCGACAGGGGACCGGATGGTCGGGAGGAAACACCATATATTTT. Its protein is CASSRQGTGWSGGNTIYF.

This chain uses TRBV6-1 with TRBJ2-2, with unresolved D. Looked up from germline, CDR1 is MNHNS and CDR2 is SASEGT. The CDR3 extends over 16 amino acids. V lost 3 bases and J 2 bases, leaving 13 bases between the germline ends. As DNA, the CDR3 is TGTGCCAGCAGTGAGTACCCGGTGATAAACACCGGGGAGCTGTTTTTT. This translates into CASSEYPVINTGELFF.

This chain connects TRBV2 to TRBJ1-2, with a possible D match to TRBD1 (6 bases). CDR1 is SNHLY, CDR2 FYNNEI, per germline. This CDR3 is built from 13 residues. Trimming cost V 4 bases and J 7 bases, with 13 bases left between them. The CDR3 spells CASSVGAGSGYTF. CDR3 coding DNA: TGTGCCAGCAGTGTGGGGGCTGGCTCTGGCTACACCTTC.

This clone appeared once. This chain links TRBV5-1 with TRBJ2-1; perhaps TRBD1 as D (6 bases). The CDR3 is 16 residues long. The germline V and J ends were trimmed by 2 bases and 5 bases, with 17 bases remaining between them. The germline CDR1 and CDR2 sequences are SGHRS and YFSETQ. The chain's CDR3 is CASSFRGQQEDNEQFF. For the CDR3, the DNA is TGCGCCAGCAGCTTCAGGGGCCAGCAAGAAGACAATGAGCAGTTCTTC.

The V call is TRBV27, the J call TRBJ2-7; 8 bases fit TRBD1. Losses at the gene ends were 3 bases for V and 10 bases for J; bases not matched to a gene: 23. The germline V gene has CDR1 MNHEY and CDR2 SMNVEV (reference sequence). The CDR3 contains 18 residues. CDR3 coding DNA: TGTGCCAGCAGTTTGAGACCAGGGGGCCGGACTGAGCGAAGGGAACAGTACTTC. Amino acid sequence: CASSLRPGGRTERREQYF.

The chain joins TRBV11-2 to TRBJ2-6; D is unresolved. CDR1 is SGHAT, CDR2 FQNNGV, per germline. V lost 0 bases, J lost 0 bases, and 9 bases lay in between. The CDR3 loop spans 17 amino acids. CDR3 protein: CASSLDPPRSGANVLTF. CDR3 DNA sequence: TGTGCCAGCAGCTTAGATCCGCCGCGCTCTGGGGCCAACGTCCTGACTTTC.

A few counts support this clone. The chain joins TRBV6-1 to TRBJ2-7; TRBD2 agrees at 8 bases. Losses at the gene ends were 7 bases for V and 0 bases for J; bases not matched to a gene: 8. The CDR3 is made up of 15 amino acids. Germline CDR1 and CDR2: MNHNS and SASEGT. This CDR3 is CASIGLADSSYEQYF. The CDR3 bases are TGTGCCAGCATCGGACTAGCAGATAGCTCCTACGAGCAGTACTTC.

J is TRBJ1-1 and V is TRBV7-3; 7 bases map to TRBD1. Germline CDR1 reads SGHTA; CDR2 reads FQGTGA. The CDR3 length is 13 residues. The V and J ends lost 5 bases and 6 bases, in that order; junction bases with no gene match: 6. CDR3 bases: TGTGCCAGCAGCCAAACAGGGGTAGCTGAAGCTTTCTTT. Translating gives CASSQTGVAEAFF.

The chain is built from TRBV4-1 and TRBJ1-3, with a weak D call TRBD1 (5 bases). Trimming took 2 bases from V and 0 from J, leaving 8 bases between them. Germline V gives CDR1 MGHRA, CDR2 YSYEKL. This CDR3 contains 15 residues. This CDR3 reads CASSQKDSSGNTIYF. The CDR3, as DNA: TGCGCCAGCAGCCAAAAAGACAGCTCTGGAAACACCATATATTTT.

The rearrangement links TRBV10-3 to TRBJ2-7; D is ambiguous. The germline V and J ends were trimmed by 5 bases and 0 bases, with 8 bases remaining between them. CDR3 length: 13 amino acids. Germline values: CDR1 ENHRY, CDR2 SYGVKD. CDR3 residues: CAISLESSYEQYF. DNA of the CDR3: TGTGCCATCAGTCTAGAGAGCTCCTACGAGCAGTACTTC.